This TCR beta chain was observed in a study of T-cell memory formation after mild COVID-19. The 5'RACE method, run with constant-segment primers, produced TCR alpha and TCR beta cDNA libraries (carrying sample barcodes and UMIs). TCRdb itself ran the 5' RACE reads through MiXCR, one entry per CDR3 protein. Of roughly 240,000 distinct CDR3 sequences in the sample, approximately 15% are singletons; the top ten hold around 2%. The ends were cut back, 2 bases at V and 0 bases at J, with 5 bases in the middle. This CDR3 region has 15 residues. CDR1 and CDR2 from the germline V gene are KGHSH and LQKENI. The sequencing sample was made of PBMCs or a T cell subset sorted from them (not recorded which). The source is an adult woman who had mild COVID-19 (a few samples of this study predate the infection). Cell type and time point are not known. The chain combines TRBV18 with TRBJ2-6; D is undetermined. The chain's CDR3 is CASSPGYSGANVLTF. CDR3 coding DNA: TGTGCCAGCTCACCAGGATACTCTGGGGCCAACGTCCTGACTTTC.